The next 29 T cell receptor beta chains were all read from a single sample in a study of spatial heterogeneity in lung cancer. Whole-study findings and limits: Tumor mutation counts were tracked by expanded intratumoral alpha and beta TCR counts.

Described time point: sample taken at primary tumor resection. TCRdb recomputed calls from the 5' RACE reads with MiXCR, one row per CDR3 protein. The sample lists fewer than 15,000 distinct CDR3 sequences, more than 3.5% occurring once. Which antigens these TCRs recognize remains unknown. The source material was lung tumor tissue, sampled at surgery. These receptor sequences come from a male donor with early-stage non-small cell lung cancer.

This clonotype was seen many times. This chain links TRBV7-6 with TRBJ1-2; TRBD1 is a possible D gene (6 bases). The CDR3 covers 14 residues. V was pared by 5 bases and J by 6 bases, with 16 bases between. Per the germline V gene, CDR1 is SGHVS and CDR2 is FNYEAQ. CDR3 nucleotides: TGTGCCAGCAGCCCAAACAGGGCAGGAGATGGCTACACCTTC. Encoded protein: CASSPNRAGDGYTF.

This clonotype was seen repeatedly, ten times or more. The gene calls are TRBV9 and TRBJ1-1, with TRBD1 as a possible D gene (6 bases). CDR3 length: 13 amino acids. Germline assignment: CDR1 SGDLS and CDR2 YYNGEE. The ends were cut back, 0 bases at V and 7 bases at J, with 10 bases in the middle. CDR3 nucleotide sequence: TGTGCCAGCAGCGTAGAGGACAGCTATGAAGCTTTCTTT. Translating it yields CASSVEDSYEAFF. The whole variable domain, remainder taken from reference TRBV9 and TRBJ1-1, is DSGVTQTPKHLITATGQRVTLRCSPRSGDLSVYWYQQSLDQGLQFLIQYYNGEERAKGNILERFSAQQFPDLHSELNLSSLELGDSALYFCASSVEDSYEAFFGQGTRLTVV.

This clonotype has a count of ten or more. The rearrangement links TRBV3-1 to TRBJ2-3; TRBD2 aligns across 8 bases. The germline gives CDR1 LGHDT, CDR2 YNNKEL (reference sequence). The CDR3 extends over 13 amino acids. V shed 9 bases, J shed 5 bases, and the junction held 7 bases outside the gene matches. This CDR3 reads CASFSGVGDTQYF. CDR3 bases: TGTGCCAGTTTTAGCGGGGTCGGAGATACGCAGTATTTT.

This clonotype was seen repeatedly, ten times or more. This chain connects TRBV20-1 to TRBJ2-3; 11 bases agree with TRBD2. Unmatched junction bases numbered 14, after V lost 1 base and J lost 2 bases. The CDR3 has 19 amino acids. Germline V lookup: CDR1 DFQATT, CDR2 SNEGSKA (reference sequence). The CDR3 DNA sequence: TGCAGTGCTAGAGCGGGACTAGCGGTGAAGTCCATAAACACAGATACGCAGTATTTT. It translates to CSARAGLAVKSINTDTQYF.

The V call is TRBV6-6, the J call TRBJ1-1; the match to TRBD1 covers 7 bases. CDR1 is MNHNY, CDR2 SVGAGI, per germline (reference sequence). The trim removed 5 bases at V and 4 bases at J, leaving 13 bases unmatched. The CDR3 is 16 residues long. DNA for the CDR3: TGTGCCAGCAGTAACCTACGACAGGGTGGGGGCACTGAAGCTTTCTTT. It specifies CASSNLRQGGGTEAFF.

In its sample, this clonotype was seen many times. The V gene is TRBV18, the J gene TRBJ1-4; a weak D match, TRBD1 (6 bases). V was clipped by 3 bases and J by 5 bases, with 13 bases between them. CDR1 is KGHSH and CDR2 is LQKENI in the germline V gene. This CDR3 has 15 amino acids. The CDR3 bases are TGTGCCAGCTCACCGCTGGGGGGCAAGAATGAAAAACTGTTTTTT. This translates into CASSPLGGKNEKLFF.

This clonotype was detected only a few times. The V call is TRBV6-2 or TRBV6-3, the J call TRBJ2-7; D remains ambiguous. The CDR3 runs 15 residues. Germline values: CDR1 MNHEY, CDR2 SVGEGT. V was cut by 6 bases and J by 2 bases, with 17 bases left in between. CDR3 sequence reads: CASRPRAAPTYEQYV. The CDR3 region has the DNA TGTGCCAGCAGACCCCGGGCCGCCCCTACCTACGAGCAGTACGTC.

At least ten counts were recorded for this clonotype. V gene TRBV2 combines with J gene TRBJ1-6; D possibly corresponds to TRBD1 (5 bases). Germline V gives CDR1 SNHLY, CDR2 FYNNEI. V lost 6 bases and J lost 9, with 18 bases in between. This CDR3 comprises 15 residues. The CDR3 region is CASSLQDISASPLHF. Here the CDR3 DNA reads TGTGCCAGCAGCCTTCAGGACATATCAGCTTCACCCCTCCACTTT.

This chain uses TRBV5-1 with TRBJ1-3; no reliable D call. The CDR3 runs to 15 residues. Germline V gives CDR1 SGHRS, CDR2 YFSETQ. Trimming shortened V by 0 bases and J by 0 bases, and 7 bases separated the two germline ends. The CDR3 protein is CASSLASDSGNTIYF. CDR3 nucleotides: TGCGCCAGCAGCTTGGCCAGCGACTCTGGAAACACCATATATTTT.

This chain joins TRBV7-9 and TRBJ2-3; 9 nucleotides match TRBD2. V trimming: 2 bases; J trimming: 3 bases; junction bases outside the gene matches: 6. CDR3 length: 16 amino acids. Germline loops: CDR1 SEHNR, CDR2 FQNEAQ (reference sequence). CDR3 sequence (DNA): TGTGCCAGCAGCTTATCGGCGGGGGGGCCGACAGATACGCAGTATTTT. Translated, it gives CASSLSAGGPTDTQYF.

This clonotype was counted between two and nine times. The chain joins TRBV30 to TRBJ1-4; tentatively, D is TRBD1 (5 bases). This CDR3 contains 13 residues. V was shortened by 3 bases and J by 4 bases, with 9 bases between the two germline ends. Germline assignment: CDR1 GTSNPN and CDR2 SVGIG (reference sequence). CDR3 DNA: TGTGCCTGGAGGACAGAACGTAATGAAAAACTGTTTTTT. The encoded protein is CAWRTERNEKLFF.

This clonotype was found a few times. The J gene is TRBJ2-3, the V gene TRBV20-1, with D perhaps matching TRBD1 (6 bases). V lost 0 bases and J 2 bases, leaving 12 bases between the germline ends. Germline CDR1 and CDR2: DFQATT and SNEGSKA (reference sequence). The CDR3 has 15 residues. CDR3 bases: TGCAGTGCTAGAGACCCCAGGGGAAACACAGATACGCAGTATTTT. The encoded protein is CSARDPRGNTDTQYF.

This clonotype was seen repeatedly, ten times or more. CDR3 region: CASSPMGGPVGYTF. DNA of the CDR3: TGTGCCAGCAGCCCAATGGGAGGGCCGGTTGGCTACACCTTC. This chain links TRBV7-2 with TRBJ1-2; D remains unclear. Trimming pared 5 bases from V and 7 bases from J, leaving 17 bases between. The CDR3 extends over 14 amino acids. Germline V gene sequence: CDR1 SGHTA, CDR2 FQGNSA.

This clonotype has at least ten counts. This chain connects TRBV2 to TRBJ2-1, with 10 bases aligning to TRBD2. Germline loops: CDR1 SNHLY, CDR2 FYNNEI. The V segment lost 5 bases and the J segment 2 bases; nucleotides outside the gene matches: 6. The CDR3 runs 16 residues. CDR3 DNA sequence: TGTGCCAGCAGTTTGACTAGCGGGTTCACCTACAATGAGCAGTTCTTC. Translated, it gives CASSLTSGFTYNEQFF. Filled out from reference TRBV2 and TRBJ2-1, the complete variable domain reads EPEVTQTPSHQVTQMGQEVILRCVPISNHLYFYWYRQILGQKVEFLVSFYNNEISEKSEIFDDQFSVERPDGSNFTLKIRSTKLEDSAMYFCASSLTSGFTYNEQFFGPGTRLTVL.

This clonotype was detected many times. This chain links TRBV20-1 with TRBJ1-5; D remains unclear. CDR3 length: 13 amino acids. V lost 5 bases and J lost 0, with 8 bases in between. The germline V gene encodes CDR1 DFQATT and CDR2 SNEGSKA (reference sequence). Here the CDR3 reads CSAAWDSNQPQHF. The CDR3 DNA follows: TGCAGTGCTGCGTGGGATAGCAATCAGCCCCAGCATTTT.

This clonotype was picked up many times. This chain uses TRBV29-1 with TRBJ2-7, with D hard to call. Trimming cost V 4 bases and J 4 bases, with 5 bases left between them. CDR1 is SQVTM, CDR2 ANQGSEA, per germline. The CDR3 length is 10 residues. For the CDR3, the DNA is TGCAGCGTTGGAGATTACGAGCAGTACTTC. Its translation is CSVGDYEQYF.

This clonotype is termed medium-sized. The chain is built from TRBV6-2 or TRBV6-3 and TRBJ2-1, with 9 bases aligning to TRBD2. V lost 6 bases to trimming and J lost 3 bases; unmatched junction nucleotides: 0. This CDR3 region has 13 residues. CDR1 and CDR2 from the germline V gene are MNHEY and SVGEGT. The CDR3 region has the DNA TGTGCCAGCAGGCGGGGGGGCTACAATGAGCAGTTCTTC. Translated: CASRRGGYNEQFF.

In regard to this clonotype: The conserved closing phenylalanine or tryptophan is absent in this CDR3, likely reflecting a read error. The chain employs TRBV3-1 and TRBJ2-1, with D tentatively TRBD2 (5 bases). The CDR3 loop spans 13 amino acids. Germline V gives CDR1 LGHDT, CDR2 YNNKEL (reference sequence). V was cut by 0 bases and J by 10 bases, with 10 bases left in between. CDR3 in amino acids: CASSQDLGAEQFS. The CDR3 coding sequence is TGTGCCAGCAGCCAAGATCTGGGAGCCGAGCAGTTCTCC.

This clonotype was seen at least ten times. This chain links TRBV11-2 with TRBJ2-3, with 7 bases matching TRBD1. J lost 7 bases, V lost 2 bases, and 6 bases had no gene match. Germline CDR1 SGHAT, CDR2 FQNNGV. This CDR3 comprises 14 residues. The CDR3 region is CASSLRQGSNTQYF. As DNA, the CDR3 is TGTGCCAGCAGCTTAAGACAGGGCTCGAATACGCAGTATTTT.

CDR3 in DNA: TGTGCCAGCTCACCAAAGATCCAGGGAGGAGAGACCCAGTACTTC. This encodes CASSPKIQGGETQYF. V usage is TRBV18 and J usage is TRBJ2-5, with a weak D call TRBD2 (6 bases). Trimming took off 2 bases at V and 4 bases at J, with 14 bases between the two ends. The germline V gene encodes CDR1 KGHSH and CDR2 LQKENI. CDR3 length equals 15 residues.

There are many counts of this clonotype. The chain combines TRBV11-2 with TRBJ2-1; 9 bases map to TRBD1. Germline trimming cut 5 bases from V and 6 bases from J; bases unmatched to any gene: 17. The CDR3 runs to 18 residues. CDR1 is SGHAT, CDR2 FQNNGV, per germline. Here the CDR3 reads CASSPAAGTGYYFNEQFF. For the CDR3, the DNA is TGTGCCAGCAGCCCGGCGGCTGGGACAGGGTACTACTTCAATGAGCAGTTCTTC.

Comment on this clonotype: This may be a read error: a much more frequent sequence differs by one nucleotide. V is TRBV20-1 and J is TRBJ1-2; 7 bases match TRBD1. The CDR3 runs to 18 residues. CDR1 DFQATT and CDR2 SNEGSKA come from the germline V gene (reference sequence). Here the CDR3 DNA reads TGCAGTGCCACTCATCAGGGGGTGGGGAGGTCAGGTGCCTATGGCTACAACTTC. Its translation: CSATHQGVGRSGAYGYNF.

This clonotype counts as medium-sized. CDR3 nucleotides: TGTGCCAGCAGTGAGGCAGGGGGCTACGACGACACTGAAGCTTTCTTT. Its translation: CASSEAGGYDDTEAFF. The chain recombines TRBV25-1 with TRBJ1-1; 8 bases match TRBD1. The germline CDR1 and CDR2 sequences are MGHDK and SYGVNS. V lost 3 bases to trimming and J lost 3 bases; unmatched junction nucleotides: 9. The CDR3 has 16 residues.

This clonotype was observed many times. This chain connects TRBV20-1 to TRBJ1-5; TRBD1 is a possible D gene (5 bases). Germline V gene data show CDR1 as DFQATT and CDR2 as SNEGSKA (reference sequence). The V gene lost 6 bases and the J gene lost 0 bases, with 30 bases spanning the gap. The CDR3 is 20 residues long. CDR3 bases: TGCAGTGCCCTCTTACTTTCAGGGTGGATTGGGCGATATAGCAATCAGCCCCAGCATTTT. Translation gives CSALLLSGWIGRYSNQPQHF.

Ten or more counts support this clonotype. The genes are TRBV10-1 and TRBJ2-2; possibly TRBD2 for D (5 bases). V gave up 3 bases and J gave up 1 base, with 12 bases separating them. This CDR3 comprises 16 residues. CDR1 is WNHNN, CDR2 SYGVQD, per germline (reference sequence). DNA of the CDR3: TGCGCCAGCAGTGATTACAGCGGAGTGAACACCGGGGAGCTGTTTTTT. It translates to CASSDYSGVNTGELFF.

By share, this clonotype counts as medium-sized. The chain carries TRBV20-1 and TRBJ2-3; D perhaps matches TRBD1 (6 bases). The CDR3 runs to 15 residues. Germline CDR1 is DFQATT and CDR2 is SNEGSKA (reference sequence). The V and J ends lost 3 bases and 1 base respectively, with 14 bases between them. CDR3 sequence (DNA): TGCAGTGCTAGCCACGAAAACAGGGGCACAGATACGCAGTATTTT. Translation gives CSASHENRGTDTQYF.

This clonotype was picked up many times. CDR3 loop: CASSDNRRPYGYTF. The CDR3 DNA reads TGTGCCAGCAGTGATAACCGGAGACCCTATGGCTACACCTTC. The chain carries TRBV12-3 or TRBV12-4 and TRBJ1-2; D gene uncertain. The CDR3 totals 14 residues. The V and J ends lost 5 bases and 4 bases respectively, with 14 bases between them.

In its sample, this clonotype was seen many times. V and J are TRBV7-3 and TRBJ2-3, with D maybe TRBD2 (6 bases). Looked up from germline, CDR1 is SGHTA and CDR2 is FQGTGA. V was shortened by 5 bases and J by 6 bases, with 15 bases between the two germline ends. This CDR3 is 14 amino acids long. The CDR3 region is CASSPRGESDTQYF. In DNA form, the CDR3 reads TGTGCCAGCAGCCCCCGCGGGGAGTCTGATACGCAGTATTTT.

This clonotype has at least ten counts. This sequence joins TRBV20-1 and TRBJ1-5, with TRBD1 as a possible D gene (5 bases). The germline gives CDR1 DFQATT, CDR2 SNEGSKA (reference sequence). The V gene lost 1 base and the J gene lost 10 bases, with 14 bases spanning the gap. The CDR3 runs 13 residues. The DNA for the CDR3 is TGCAGTGCTAGAGGTGGGGTTGGACAACCCCAGCATTTT. Its translation: CSARGGVGQPQHF.